A selection of T cell receptor beta chains follows, all from one sample in a study of T cell changes during pregnancy in multiple sclerosis. Clones were read by immunoSEQ multiplex PCR, and TCRdb kept only the in-frame ones, dropping some. Here the sample spans roughly 29,000 clones, around 90% being singletons. The material was CD8+ T cells from peripheral blood mononuclear cells, obtained before pregnancy. All receptors come from a female donor with multiple sclerosis, enrolled in a pregnancy study. Both conserved end residues are part of each CDR3.

>TRBJ1-1|TRBV15
CATSRVQDMNTEAFF
>TRBJ1-6|TRBV7-2
CASSLATIRGDSPLHF
>TRBJ2-1|TRBV7-9
CASSLNSGSFDEQFF
>TRBJ1-2|TRBV5-4
CASSFKGERNYGYTF
>TRBJ2-7|TRBV28
CASSSDSGRESYEQYF
>TRBJ1-5|TRBV2
CASSAIIQGQGIRTLSNQPQHF
>TRBJ1-5|TRBV27
CASSLGRNQPQHF
>TRBJ2-4|TRBV21-1
CASSKRTHRQGLENIQYF
>TRBJ2-1|TRBV6-5
CASSYRGQGKYNEQFF
>TRBJ1-3|TRBV2
CASSGDRGSGNTIYF
>TRBJ1-2|TRBV6-5
CASSFSGVPVHGYTF
>TRBJ2-3|TRBV28
CASSSLAGPLRTDTQYF
>TRBJ2-1|TRBV7-9
CASSFLGSSYNEQFF
>TRBJ2-1|TRBV7-2
CASSLELAGNNEQFF
>TRBJ2-1|TRBV5-1
CASSLSSGRANEQFF
>TRBJ1-1|TRBV9
CASSGRDTLYTEAFF
>TRBJ2-3|TRBV27
CASSGLVGPDTQYF